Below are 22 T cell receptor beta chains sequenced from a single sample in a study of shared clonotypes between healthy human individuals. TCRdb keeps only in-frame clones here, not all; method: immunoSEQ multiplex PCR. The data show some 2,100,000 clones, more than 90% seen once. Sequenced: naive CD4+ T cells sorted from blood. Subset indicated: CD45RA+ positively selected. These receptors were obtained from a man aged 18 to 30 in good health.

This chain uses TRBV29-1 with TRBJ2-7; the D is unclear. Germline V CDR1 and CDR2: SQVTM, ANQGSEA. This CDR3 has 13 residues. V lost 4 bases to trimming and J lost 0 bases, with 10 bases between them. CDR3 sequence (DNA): TGCAGCGTTGTCCTGGTGAGCTCCTACGAGCAGTACTTC. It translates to CSVVLVSSYEQYF.

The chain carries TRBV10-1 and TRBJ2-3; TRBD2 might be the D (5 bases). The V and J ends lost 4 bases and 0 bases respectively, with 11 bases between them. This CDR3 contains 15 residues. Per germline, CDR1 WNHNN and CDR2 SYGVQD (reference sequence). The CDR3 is CASSADWSSTDTQYF. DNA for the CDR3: TGCGCCAGCAGTGCGGACTGGTCTAGCACAGATACGCAGTATTTT.

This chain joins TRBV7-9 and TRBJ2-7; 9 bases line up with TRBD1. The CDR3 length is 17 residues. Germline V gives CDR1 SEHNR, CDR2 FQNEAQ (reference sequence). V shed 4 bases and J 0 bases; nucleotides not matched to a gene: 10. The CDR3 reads CASSSSWDRVLSYEQYF. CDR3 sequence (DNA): TGTGCCAGCAGCTCGAGTTGGGACAGGGTACTCTCCTACGAGCAGTACTTC.

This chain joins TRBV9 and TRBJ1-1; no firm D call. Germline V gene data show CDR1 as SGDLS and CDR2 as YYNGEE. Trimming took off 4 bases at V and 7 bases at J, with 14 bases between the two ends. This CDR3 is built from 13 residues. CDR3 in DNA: TGTGCCAGCAGCCTCGGGGAGAGGGTTGAAGCTTTCTTT. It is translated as CASSLGERVEAFF.

In nucleotides, the CDR3 is TGTGCCAGCAGCCCGACTAGCGGGAGGGAGGGTGAGCAGTTCTTC. As protein: CASSPTSGREGEQFF. The chain uses TRBV6-5 and TRBJ2-1; 14 bases are a match to TRBD2. Germline values: CDR1 MNHEY, CDR2 SVGAGI. This CDR3 region has 15 residues. The trim removed 6 bases at V and 9 bases at J, leaving 7 bases unmatched.

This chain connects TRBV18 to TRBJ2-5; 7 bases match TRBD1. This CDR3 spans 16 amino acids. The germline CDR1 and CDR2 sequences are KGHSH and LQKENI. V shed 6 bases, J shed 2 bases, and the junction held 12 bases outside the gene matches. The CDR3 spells CASSPPRTGEQETQYF. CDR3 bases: TGTGCCAGCTCCCCGCCCCGGACAGGCGAACAAGAGACCCAGTACTTC.

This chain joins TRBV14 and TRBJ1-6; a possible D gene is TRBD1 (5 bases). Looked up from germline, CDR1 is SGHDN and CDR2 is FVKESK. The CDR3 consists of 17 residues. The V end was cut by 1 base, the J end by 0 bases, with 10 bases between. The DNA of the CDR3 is TGTGCCAGCAGCCAAGCGGGGGTCATCTCCTATAATTCACCCCTCCACTTT. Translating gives CASSQAGVISYNSPLHF.

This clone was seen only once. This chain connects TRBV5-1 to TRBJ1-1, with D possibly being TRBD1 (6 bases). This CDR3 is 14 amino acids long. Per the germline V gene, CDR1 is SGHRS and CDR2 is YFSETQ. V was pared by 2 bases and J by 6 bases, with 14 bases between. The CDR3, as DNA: TGCGCCAGCAGCTTTGGATGGGGGCAGGCTGAAGCTTTCTTT. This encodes CASSFGWGQAEAFF.

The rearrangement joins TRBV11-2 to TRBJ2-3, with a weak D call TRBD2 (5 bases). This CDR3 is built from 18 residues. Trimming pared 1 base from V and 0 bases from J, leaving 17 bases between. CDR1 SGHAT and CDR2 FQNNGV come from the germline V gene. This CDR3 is CASSLGPGNRPSTDTQYF. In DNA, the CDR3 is TGTGCCAGCAGCTTAGGACCGGGAAACAGACCTAGCACAGATACGCAGTATTTT.

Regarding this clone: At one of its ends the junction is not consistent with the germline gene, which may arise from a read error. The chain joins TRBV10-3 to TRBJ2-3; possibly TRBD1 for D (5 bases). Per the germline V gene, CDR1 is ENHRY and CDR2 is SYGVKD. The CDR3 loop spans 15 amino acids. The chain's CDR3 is CAISVSTGPTGTQYF. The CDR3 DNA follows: TGTGCCATCAGTGTTTCCACGGGCCCCACAGGTACGCAGTATTTT.

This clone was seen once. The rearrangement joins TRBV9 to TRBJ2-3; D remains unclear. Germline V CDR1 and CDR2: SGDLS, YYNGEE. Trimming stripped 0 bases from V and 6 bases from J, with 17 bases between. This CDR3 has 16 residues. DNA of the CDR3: TGTGCCAGCAGCGTAGCAGGCGACCCCTTTCCGGATACGCAGTATTTT. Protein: CASSVAGDPFPDTQYF.

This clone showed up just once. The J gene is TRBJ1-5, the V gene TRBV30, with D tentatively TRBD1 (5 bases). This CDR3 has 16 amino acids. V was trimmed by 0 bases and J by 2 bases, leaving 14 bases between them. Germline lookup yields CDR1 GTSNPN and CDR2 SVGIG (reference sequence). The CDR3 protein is CAWSVGTGKGNQPQHF. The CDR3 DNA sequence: TGTGCCTGGAGTGTGGGGACGGGTAAGGGCAATCAGCCCCAGCATTTT.

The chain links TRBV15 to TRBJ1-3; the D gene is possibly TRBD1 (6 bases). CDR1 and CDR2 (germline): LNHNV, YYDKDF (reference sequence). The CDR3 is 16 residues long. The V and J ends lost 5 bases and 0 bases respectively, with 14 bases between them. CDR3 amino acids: CATSRDNPFSGNTIYF. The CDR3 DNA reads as TGTGCCACCAGCCGGGACAATCCTTTCTCTGGAAACACCATATATTTT.

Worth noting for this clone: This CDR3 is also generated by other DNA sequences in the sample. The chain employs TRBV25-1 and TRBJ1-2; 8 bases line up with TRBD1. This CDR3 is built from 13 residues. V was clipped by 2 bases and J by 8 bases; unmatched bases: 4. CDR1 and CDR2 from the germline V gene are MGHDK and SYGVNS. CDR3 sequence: CASSEQGARGYTF. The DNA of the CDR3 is TGTGCCAGCAGTGAACAGGGGGCTAGGGGCTACACCTTC.

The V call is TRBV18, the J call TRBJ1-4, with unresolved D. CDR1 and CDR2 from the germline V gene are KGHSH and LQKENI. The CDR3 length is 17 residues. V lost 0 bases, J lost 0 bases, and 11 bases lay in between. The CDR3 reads CASSPPSAPTTNEKLFF. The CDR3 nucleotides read TGTGCCAGCTCACCACCGTCAGCACCTACAACTAATGAAAAACTGTTTTTT. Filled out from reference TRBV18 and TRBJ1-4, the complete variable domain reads NAGVMQNPRHLVRRRGQEARLRCSPMKGHSHVYWYRQLPEEGLKFMVYLQKENIIDESGMPKERFSAEFPKEGPSILRIQQVVRGDSAAYFCASSPPSAPTTNEKLFFGSGTQLSVL.

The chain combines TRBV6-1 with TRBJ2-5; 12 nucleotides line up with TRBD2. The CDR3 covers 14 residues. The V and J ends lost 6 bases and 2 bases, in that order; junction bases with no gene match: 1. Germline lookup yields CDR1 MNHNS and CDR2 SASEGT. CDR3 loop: CASRGLAGQETQYF. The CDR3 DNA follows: TGTGCCAGCAGGGGACTAGCGGGTCAAGAGACCCAGTACTTC.

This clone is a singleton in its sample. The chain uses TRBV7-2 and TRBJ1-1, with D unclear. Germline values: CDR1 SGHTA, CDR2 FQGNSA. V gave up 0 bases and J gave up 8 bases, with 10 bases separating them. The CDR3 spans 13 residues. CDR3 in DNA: TGTGCCAGCAGCTTAGCGCAGAGCTTAGAAGCTTTCTTT. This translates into CASSLAQSLEAFF.

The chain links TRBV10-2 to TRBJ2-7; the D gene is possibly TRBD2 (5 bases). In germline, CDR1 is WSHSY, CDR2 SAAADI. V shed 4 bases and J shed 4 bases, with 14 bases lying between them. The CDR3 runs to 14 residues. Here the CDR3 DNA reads TGCGCCAGCAGTGTATATGGCGGCGGGTACGAGCAGTACTTC. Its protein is CASSVYGGGYEQYF.

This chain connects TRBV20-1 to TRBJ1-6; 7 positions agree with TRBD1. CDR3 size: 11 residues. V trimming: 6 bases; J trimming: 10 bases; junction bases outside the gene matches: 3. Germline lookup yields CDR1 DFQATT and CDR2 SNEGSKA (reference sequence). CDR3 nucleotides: TGCAGTGCCACAGGGGTCTCACCCCTCCACTTT. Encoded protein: CSATGVSPLHF.

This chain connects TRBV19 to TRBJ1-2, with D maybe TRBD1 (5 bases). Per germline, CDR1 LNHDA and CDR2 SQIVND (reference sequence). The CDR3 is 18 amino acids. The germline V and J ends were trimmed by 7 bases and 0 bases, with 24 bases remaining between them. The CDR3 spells CASTKPSGTAIANYGYTF. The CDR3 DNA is TGTGCCAGTACCAAACCTTCAGGGACGGCTATAGCTAACTATGGCTACACCTTC.

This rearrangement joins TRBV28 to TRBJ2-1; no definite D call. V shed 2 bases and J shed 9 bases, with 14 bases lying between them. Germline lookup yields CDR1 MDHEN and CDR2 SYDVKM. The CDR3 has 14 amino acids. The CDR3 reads CASSLKLSKGEQFF. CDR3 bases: TGTGCCAGCAGTTTAAAGTTAAGCAAGGGTGAGCAGTTCTTC.

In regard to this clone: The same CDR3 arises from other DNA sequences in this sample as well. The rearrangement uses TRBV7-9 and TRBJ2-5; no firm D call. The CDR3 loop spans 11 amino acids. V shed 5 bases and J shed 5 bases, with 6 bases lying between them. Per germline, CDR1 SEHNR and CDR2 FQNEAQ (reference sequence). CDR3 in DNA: TGTGCCAGCAGCCCTACGGAGACCCAGTACTTC. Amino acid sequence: CASSPTETQYF.